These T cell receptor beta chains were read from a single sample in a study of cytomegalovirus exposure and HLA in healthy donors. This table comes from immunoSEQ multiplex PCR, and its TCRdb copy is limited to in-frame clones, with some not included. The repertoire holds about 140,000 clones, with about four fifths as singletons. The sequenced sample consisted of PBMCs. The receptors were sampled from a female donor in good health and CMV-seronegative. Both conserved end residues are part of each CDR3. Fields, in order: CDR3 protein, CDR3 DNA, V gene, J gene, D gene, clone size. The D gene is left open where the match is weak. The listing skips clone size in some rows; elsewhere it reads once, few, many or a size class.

CDR3aa: CASSSRGGQTVYEKLFF
CDR3nt: TGTGCCAGCAGCTCACGAGGAGGACAGACTGTTTATGAAAAACTGTTTTTT
v_gene: TRBV5-6
j_gene: TRBJ1-4
d_gene: -
abundance: -

CDR3aa: CASSQDRGSSSYNEQFF
CDR3nt: TGCGCCAGCAGCCAAGATCGCGGATCCAGCTCCTACAATGAGCAGTTCTTC
v_gene: TRBV4-1
j_gene: TRBJ2-1
d_gene: -
abundance: -

CDR3aa: CASSLSTTSGYGETQYF
CDR3nt: TGTGCCAGCAGCTTATCTACGACTAGCGGGTACGGGGAGACCCAGTACTTC
v_gene: TRBV11-1
j_gene: TRBJ2-5
d_gene: TRBD2
abundance: once

CDR3aa: CASSWGLAGPETQYF
CDR3nt: TGTGCCAGCAGCTGGGGACTAGCGGGGCCAGAGACCCAGTACTTC
v_gene: TRBV5-6
j_gene: TRBJ2-5
d_gene: TRBD2
abundance: -

CDR3aa: CASNPGRPGNTIYF
CDR3nt: TGTGCCAGCAACCCGGGAAGGCCTGGAAACACCATATATTTT
v_gene: TRBV28
j_gene: TRBJ1-3
d_gene: -
abundance: -

CDR3aa: CASSPRQGAKYGYTF
CDR3nt: TGTGCCAGCAGCCCTAGACAGGGGGCAAAGTATGGCTACACCTTC
v_gene: TRBV28
j_gene: TRBJ1-2
d_gene: TRBD1
abundance: -

CDR3aa: CASTRDRSHNEQFF
CDR3nt: TGTGCCAGCACCAGGGACAGATCCCACAATGAGCAGTTCTTC
v_gene: TRBV27
j_gene: TRBJ2-1
d_gene: TRBD1
abundance: few

CDR3aa: CASSKSYSNQPQHF
CDR3nt: TGTGCCAGCAGCAAATCTTATAGCAATCAGCCCCAGCATTTT
v_gene: TRBV21-1
j_gene: TRBJ1-5
d_gene: -
abundance: few

CDR3aa: CASSSRDRYNEKLFF
CDR3nt: TGTGCCAGCAGTAGCCGGGACAGATACAATGAAAAACTGTTTTTT
v_gene: TRBV6-5
j_gene: TRBJ1-4
d_gene: TRBD1
abundance: -

CDR3aa: CAAGTYPNTEAFF
CDR3nt: TGTGCCGCCGGGACATATCCGAACACTGAAGCTTTCTTT
v_gene: TRBV10-3
j_gene: TRBJ1-1
d_gene: -
abundance: few

CDR3aa: CSVEHRGFNYGYTF
CDR3nt: TGCAGCGTTGAACACAGGGGGTTTAACTATGGCTACACCTTC
v_gene: TRBV29-1
j_gene: TRBJ1-2
d_gene: TRBD1
abundance: -

CDR3aa: CASSSGGRGGRETQYF
CDR3nt: TGTGCCAGCAGCTCAGGGGGGCGGGGGGGCCGAGAGACCCAGTACTTC
v_gene: TRBV5-4
j_gene: TRBJ2-5
d_gene: TRBD2
abundance: -

CDR3aa: CASSGGTNEKLFF
CDR3nt: TGCGCCAGCAGCGGGGGGACTAATGAAAAACTGTTTTTT
v_gene: TRBV5-1
j_gene: TRBJ1-4
d_gene: -
abundance: -

CDR3aa: CASSPGTNSPYEQYF
CDR3nt: TGTGCCAGCAGTCCCGGGACAAACTCCCCTTACGAGCAGTACTTC
v_gene: TRBV28
j_gene: TRBJ2-7
d_gene: -
abundance: -

CDR3aa: CASSLPGQGADQPQHF
CDR3nt: TGCGCCAGCAGCTTGCCGGGACAGGGGGCCGATCAGCCCCAGCATTTT
v_gene: TRBV5-1
j_gene: TRBJ1-5
d_gene: TRBD1
abundance: once

CDR3aa: CASSISDSGAEAFF
CDR3nt: TGTGCCAGCAGTATTTCCGACAGTGGGGCTGAAGCTTTCTTT
v_gene: TRBV28
j_gene: TRBJ1-1
d_gene: -
abundance: -

CDR3aa: CASSLDPSLPGAQYF
CDR3nt: TGCGCCAGCAGCTTGGACCCCTCATTACCAGGGGCCCAGTACTTC
v_gene: TRBV5-1
j_gene: TRBJ2-5
d_gene: -
abundance: -

CDR3aa: CASSDPRTANTEAFF
CDR3nt: TGTGCCAGCAGTGATCCGCGGACAGCCAACACTGAAGCTTTCTTT
v_gene: TRBV25-1
j_gene: TRBJ1-1
d_gene: -
abundance: -

CDR3aa: CSVTRQGSREQYF
CDR3nt: TGCAGCGTTACCCGACAGGGGTCGAGGGAGCAGTACTTC
v_gene: TRBV29-1
j_gene: TRBJ2-7
d_gene: TRBD1
abundance: -

CDR3aa: CASSRQNNQPQHF
CDR3nt: TGTGCCAGCAGCCGACAGAACAATCAGCCCCAGCATTTT
v_gene: TRBV7-2
j_gene: TRBJ1-5
d_gene: -
abundance: -

CDR3aa: CAISESAGTGVTGELFF
CDR3nt: TGTGCCATCAGTGAGTCGGCCGGGACAGGGGTCACCGGGGAGCTGTTTTTT
v_gene: TRBV10-3
j_gene: TRBJ2-2
d_gene: TRBD1
abundance: -

CDR3aa: CASRRVANTEAFF
CDR3nt: TGTGCCAGCAGGAGGGTCGCGAACACTGAAGCTTTCTTT
v_gene: TRBV6-1
j_gene: TRBJ1-1
d_gene: -
abundance: many

CDR3aa: CASSSDRGHNQPQHF
CDR3nt: TGTGCCAGCAGCTCGGACAGGGGGCACAATCAGCCCCAGCATTTT
v_gene: TRBV7-2
j_gene: TRBJ1-5
d_gene: TRBD1
abundance: -

CDR3aa: CASSLTQGFHEQYF
CDR3nt: TGTGCCAGCAGCTTAACACAGGGATTCCACGAGCAGTACTTC
v_gene: TRBV7-8
j_gene: TRBJ2-7
d_gene: -
abundance: -

CDR3aa: CASSLGTNAEAFF
CDR3nt: TGTGCCAGCAGCTTAGGGACAAACGCTGAAGCTTTCTTT
v_gene: TRBV11-3
j_gene: TRBJ1-1
d_gene: -
abundance: -

CDR3aa: CASSYRLVPGQYF
CDR3nt: TGTGCCAGCAGCTACAGACTAGTACCAGGGCAGTACTTC
v_gene: TRBV13
j_gene: TRBJ2-7
d_gene: -
abundance: few

CDR3aa: CASGKYLAYEGNEQFF
CDR3nt: TGTGCTAGTGGCAAATACCTAGCGTATGAGGGCAATGAGCAGTTCTTC
v_gene: TRBV12-5
j_gene: TRBJ2-1
d_gene: -
abundance: -

CDR3aa: CASRQDSANYGYTF
CDR3nt: TGTGCCAGCAGGCAAGATTCAGCTAACTATGGCTACACCTTC
v_gene: TRBV6-5
j_gene: TRBJ1-2
d_gene: -
abundance: -